This T cell receptor (beta chain) was recorded in a study of blood T cell repertoires in COVID-19. Trimming cost V 4 bases and J 8 bases, with 19 bases left between them. There are 16 residues in the CDR3. The V gene's germline CDR1 is SGHRS and CDR2 YFSETQ. Using immunoSEQ multiplex PCR, the repertoire was profiled, and TCRdb retains in-frame clones only, with some absent. The top ten hold around 9.8% of the sample, which has 150,000 to 200,000 clones, 70% to 85% seen once. V and J are TRBV5-1 and TRBJ1-6; tentatively, D is TRBD1 (5 bases). Sample: peripheral blood. The sequence came from an elderly woman with acute or convalescent COVID-19. CDR3 sequence (DNA): TGCGCCAGCAGCACGGGGTTGGGACTTGGGGATTCACCCCTCCACTTT. It specifies CASSTGLGLGDSPLHF.